The text below deals with one T cell receptor beta chain. Its antigen is undetermined. The authors made the TRB cDNA libraries by 5' RACE using UMI labels. TCRdb reprocessed the 5' RACE reads and reports one entry per CDR3 protein, with no DNA. Here the sample table reports about 130,000 distinct CDR3 sequences. Germline loops: CDR1 DFQATT, CDR2 SNEGSKA (reference sequence). This CDR3 contains 11 residues. This entry comes from a study of CXCR3-negative and CXCR3-positive naive CD8 T cells. At the level of the study: Across all libraries, TRB reads numbered roughly 140 million, with about 1.5 +/- 0.3 million in each library. Study-level findings and limits: Whereas both naive subsets had comparably high diversity, memory CD8+ cells had much lower diversity. Memory cells showed distinct TRBV-TRBJ patterns, while the two naive subsets matched. Naive subsets expressed similar surface CD5; TRB CDR3 features served to infer TCR strength.

The sample consisted of naive CXCR3- CD8+ T cells from blood. Stated subset: CD45RO-CCR7+CD27+CD95- naive CD8+ T cells lacking CXCR3 (TNR3-). The rearrangement links TRBV20-1 to TRBJ2-1. The receptor comes from a human donor in good health. Some clones in this sample may be carry-over from other donors' samples. The CDR3 here is CSARGPNEQFF.